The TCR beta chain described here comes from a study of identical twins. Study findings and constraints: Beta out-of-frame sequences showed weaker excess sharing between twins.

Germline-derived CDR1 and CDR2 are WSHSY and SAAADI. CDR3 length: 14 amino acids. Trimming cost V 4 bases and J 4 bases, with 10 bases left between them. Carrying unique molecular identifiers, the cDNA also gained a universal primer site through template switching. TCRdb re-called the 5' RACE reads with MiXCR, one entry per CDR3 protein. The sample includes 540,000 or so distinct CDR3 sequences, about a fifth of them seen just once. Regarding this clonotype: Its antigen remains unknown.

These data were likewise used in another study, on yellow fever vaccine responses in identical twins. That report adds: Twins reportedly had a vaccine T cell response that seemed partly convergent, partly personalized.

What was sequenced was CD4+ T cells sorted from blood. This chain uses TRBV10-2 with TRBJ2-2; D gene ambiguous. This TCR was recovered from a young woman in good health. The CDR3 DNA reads TGCGCCAGCAGTGTATTTTGGGTCACCGGGGAGCTGTTTTTT. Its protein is CASSVFWVTGELFF.